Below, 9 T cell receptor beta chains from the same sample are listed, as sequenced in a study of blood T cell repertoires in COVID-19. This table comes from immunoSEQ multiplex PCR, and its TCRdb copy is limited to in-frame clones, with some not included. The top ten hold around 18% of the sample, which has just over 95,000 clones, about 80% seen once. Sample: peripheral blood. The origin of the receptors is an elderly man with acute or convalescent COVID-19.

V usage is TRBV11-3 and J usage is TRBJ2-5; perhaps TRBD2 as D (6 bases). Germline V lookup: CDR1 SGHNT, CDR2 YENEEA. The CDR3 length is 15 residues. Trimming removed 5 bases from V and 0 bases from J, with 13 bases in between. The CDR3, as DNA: TGTGCCAGCAGCCACGGTGGGGGGTACCAAGAGACCCAGTACTTC. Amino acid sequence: CASSHGGGYQETQYF.

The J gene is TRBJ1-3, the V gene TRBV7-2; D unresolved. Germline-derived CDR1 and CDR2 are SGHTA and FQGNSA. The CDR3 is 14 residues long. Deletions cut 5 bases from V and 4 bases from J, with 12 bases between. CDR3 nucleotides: TGTGCCAGCAGCCCTCGGTTTACCGGAAACACCATATATTTT. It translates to CASSPRFTGNTIYF. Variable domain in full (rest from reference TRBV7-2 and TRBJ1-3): GAGVSQSPSNKVTEKGKDVELRCDPISGHTALYWYRQSLGQGLEFLIYFQGNSAPDKSGLPSDRFSAERTGGSVSTLTIQRTQQEDSAVYLCASSPRFTGNTIYFGEGSWLTVV.

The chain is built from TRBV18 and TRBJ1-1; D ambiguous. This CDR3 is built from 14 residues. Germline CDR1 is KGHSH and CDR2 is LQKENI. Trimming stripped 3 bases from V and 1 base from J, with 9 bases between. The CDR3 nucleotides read TGTGCCAGCTCACCGTCACAAAAGAACACTGAAGCTTTCTTT. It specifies CASSPSQKNTEAFF. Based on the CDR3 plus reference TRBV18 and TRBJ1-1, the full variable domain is NAGVMQNPRHLVRRRGQEARLRCSPMKGHSHVYWYRQLPEEGLKFMVYLQKENIIDESGMPKERFSAEFPKEGPSILRIQQVVRGDSAAYFCASSPSQKNTEAFFGQGTRLTVV.

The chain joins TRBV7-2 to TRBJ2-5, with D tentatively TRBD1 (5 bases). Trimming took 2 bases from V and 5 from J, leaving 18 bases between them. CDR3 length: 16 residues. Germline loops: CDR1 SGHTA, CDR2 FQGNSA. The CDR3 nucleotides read TGTGCCAGCAGCTTAAGGACAACAAGTCCCGGGGAGACCCAGTACTTC. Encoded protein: CASSLRTTSPGETQYF.

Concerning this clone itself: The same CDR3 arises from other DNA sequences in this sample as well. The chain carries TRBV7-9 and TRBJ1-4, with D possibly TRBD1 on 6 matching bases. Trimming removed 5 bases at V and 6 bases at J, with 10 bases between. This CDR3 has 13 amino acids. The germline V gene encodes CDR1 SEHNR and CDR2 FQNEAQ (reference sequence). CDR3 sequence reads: CASSSGQYEKLFF. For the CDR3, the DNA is TGTGCCAGCAGCAGCGGACAGTATGAAAAACTGTTTTTT. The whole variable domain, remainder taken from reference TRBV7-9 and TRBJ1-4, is DTGVSQNPRHKITKRGQNVTFRCDPISEHNRLYWYRQTLGQGPEFLTYFQNEAQLEKSRLLSDRFSAERPKGSFSTLEIQRTEQGDSAMYLCASSSGQYEKLFFGSGTQLSVL.

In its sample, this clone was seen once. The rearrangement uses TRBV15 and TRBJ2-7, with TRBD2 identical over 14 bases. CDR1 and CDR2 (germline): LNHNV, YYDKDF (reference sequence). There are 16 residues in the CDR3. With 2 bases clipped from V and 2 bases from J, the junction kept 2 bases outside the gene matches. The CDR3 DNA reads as TGTGCCACCAGCAGACGGACTAGCGGGAGGACCTACGAGCAGTACTTC. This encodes CATSRRTSGRTYEQYF.

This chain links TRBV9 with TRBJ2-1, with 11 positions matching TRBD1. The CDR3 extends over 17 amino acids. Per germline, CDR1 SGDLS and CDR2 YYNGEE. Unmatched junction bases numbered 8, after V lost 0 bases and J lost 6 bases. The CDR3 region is CASSVAVGQGASNEQFF. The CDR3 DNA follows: TGTGCCAGCAGCGTAGCGGTAGGACAGGGGGCCTCCAATGAGCAGTTCTTC.

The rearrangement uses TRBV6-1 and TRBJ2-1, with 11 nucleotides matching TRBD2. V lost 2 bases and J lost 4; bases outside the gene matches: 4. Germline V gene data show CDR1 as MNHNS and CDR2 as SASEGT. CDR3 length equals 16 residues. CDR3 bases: TGTGCCAGCAGTGAAAAACTAGCGGGAGCGTACAATGAGCAGTTCTTC. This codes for CASSEKLAGAYNEQFF.

In nucleotides, the CDR3 is TGTGCCAGCTCACCCGGGACAGGGGACAGCAATCAGCCCCAGCATTTT. This gives the protein CASSPGTGDSNQPQHF. The chain carries TRBV18 and TRBJ1-5; 10 positions agree with TRBD1. The CDR3 has 16 amino acids. J was trimmed by 1 base and V by 3 bases; bases with no gene match: 3. The V gene's germline CDR1 is KGHSH and CDR2 LQKENI.